Sequencing of this T cell receptor (beta chain) was carried out in a study of cytomegalovirus exposure and HLA in healthy donors. The wider study: Prior work identified around 100 million unique TCR beta sequences in some 180 million T cells.

Comment on this clone: The antigen remains unidentified.

J gave up 7 bases and V 4 bases, and 15 bases lay outside the gene matches. This CDR3 has 17 amino acids. The germline V gene has CDR1 SGHNT and CDR2 YYREEE (reference sequence). PCR employed 60 Vbeta and 13 Jbeta primers. The method was immunoSEQ multiplex PCR; TCRdb's version includes in-frame clones alone and lacks a portion of them. The repertoire has 250,000 to 350,000 clones, around two thirds of them found once; the top ten carry under 3%. Whole-study findings and limits: Productive rates of about 87% or about 30% were seen for most TCR beta V segments in an earlier analysis. Researchers reported in a later analysis that a missense DCLRE1C variant was tied to TCR beta V- and J-gene trimming. CMV antigen specificity of a few CMV-associated chains was confirmed in vitro.

Sequencing was performed on PBMCs. The rearrangement joins TRBV5-4 to TRBJ2-3, with TRBD2 identical over 10 bases. The sequence derives from a female donor in good health and CMV-seronegative. The CDR3 sequence is CASSIPTSGYRTNTQYF. In DNA form, the CDR3 reads TGTGCCAGCAGCATCCCGACTAGCGGGTATCGCACGAATACGCAGTATTTT.